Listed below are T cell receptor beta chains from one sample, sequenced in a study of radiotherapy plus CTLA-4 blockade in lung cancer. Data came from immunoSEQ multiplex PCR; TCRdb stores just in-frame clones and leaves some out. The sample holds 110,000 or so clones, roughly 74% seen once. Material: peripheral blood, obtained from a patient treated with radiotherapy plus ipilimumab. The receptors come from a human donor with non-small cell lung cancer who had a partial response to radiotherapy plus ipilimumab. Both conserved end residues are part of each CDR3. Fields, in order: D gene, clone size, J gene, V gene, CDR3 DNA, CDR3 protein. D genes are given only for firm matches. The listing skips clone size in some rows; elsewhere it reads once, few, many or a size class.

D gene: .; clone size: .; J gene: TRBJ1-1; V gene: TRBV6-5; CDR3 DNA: TGTGCCAGCAGTTACTCTCCGGGATCCTCCGCTTTCTTT; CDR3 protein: CASSYSPGSSAFF
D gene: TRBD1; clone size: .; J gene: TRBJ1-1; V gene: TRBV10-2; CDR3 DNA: TGCGCCAGCAGCCCTGGGACAGGGCTGAACACTGAAGCTTTCTTT; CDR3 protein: CASSPGTGLNTEAFF
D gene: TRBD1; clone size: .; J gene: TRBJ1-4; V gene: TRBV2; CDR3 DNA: TGTGCCAGCAGCTCCGACAGGGTGGGTAATGAAAAACTGTTTTTT; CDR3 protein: CASSSDRVGNEKLFF
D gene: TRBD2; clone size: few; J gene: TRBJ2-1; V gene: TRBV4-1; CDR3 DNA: TGCGCCAGCAGCCAAAGGGTCCGGACTAGCGGCAACAATGAGCAGTTCTTC; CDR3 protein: CASSQRVRTSGNNEQFF
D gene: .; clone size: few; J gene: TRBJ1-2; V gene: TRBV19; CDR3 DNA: TGTGCCAGTAGTATCCCGGCGGGAGGCCGACCTTTCTATGGCTACACCTTC; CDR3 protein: CASSIPAGGRPFYGYTF
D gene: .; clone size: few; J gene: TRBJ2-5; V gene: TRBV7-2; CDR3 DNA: TGTGCCAGCAGCTTATGGTCCGATCCCCGGCAAGAGACCCAGTACTTC; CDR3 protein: CASSLWSDPRQETQYF
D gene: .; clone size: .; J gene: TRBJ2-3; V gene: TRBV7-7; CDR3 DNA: TGTGCTAGCAGCTTAGCCTTAAGCGGGCAAGGGACAGATACGCAGTATTTT; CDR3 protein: CASSLALSGQGTDTQYF
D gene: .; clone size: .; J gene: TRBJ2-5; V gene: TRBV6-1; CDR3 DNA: TGTGCCAGCAGTCCCCTTCGGTCGGGGGAGACCCAGTACTTC; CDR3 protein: CASSPLRSGETQYF
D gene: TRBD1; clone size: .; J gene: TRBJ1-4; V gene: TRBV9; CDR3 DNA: TGTGCCAGCAGCATGACAGGGGAAATTAATGAAAAACTGTTTTTT; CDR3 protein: CASSMTGEINEKLFF
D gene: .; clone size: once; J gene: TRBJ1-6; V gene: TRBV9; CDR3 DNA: TGTGCCAGCAGCCCCGTAGCCACGGGTCCCCTCCACTTT; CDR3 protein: CASSPVATGPLHF
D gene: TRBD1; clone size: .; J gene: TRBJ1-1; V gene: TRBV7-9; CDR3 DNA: TGTGCCAGCAGCTTGGACAGGGGCCACGCTGAAGCTTTCTTT; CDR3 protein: CASSLDRGHAEAFF
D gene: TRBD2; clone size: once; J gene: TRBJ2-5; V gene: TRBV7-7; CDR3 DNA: TGTGCTAGCAGCCCGCCGGGACTAGCGGGCCCCAGGGAGACCCAGTACTTC; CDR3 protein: CASSPPGLAGPRETQYF
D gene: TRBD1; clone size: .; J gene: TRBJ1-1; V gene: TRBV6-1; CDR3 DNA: TGTGCCAGCAGTGAAATCGGGGCAGGGGGTAGAGCTTTCTTT; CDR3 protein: CASSEIGAGGRAFF
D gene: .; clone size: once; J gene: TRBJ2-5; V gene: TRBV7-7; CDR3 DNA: TGTGCTAGCAGCTTAGAATCGTCGTTCCAAGAGACCCAGTACTTC; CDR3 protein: CASSLESSFQETQYF
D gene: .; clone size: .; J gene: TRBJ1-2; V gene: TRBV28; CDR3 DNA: TGTGCCAGCATGATAGGGAGCGGCTACACCTTC; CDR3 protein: CASMIGSGYTF
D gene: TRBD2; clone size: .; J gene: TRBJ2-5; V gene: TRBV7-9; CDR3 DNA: TGTGCCAGCAAGGGAGCGGGAGGGCCGGTGGAGACCCAGTACTTC; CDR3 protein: CASKGAGGPVETQYF
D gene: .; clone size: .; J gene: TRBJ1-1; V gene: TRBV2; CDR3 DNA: TGTGCCAGCAGTGTGGAGGGGTTTACTGAAGCTTTCTTT; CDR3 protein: CASSVEGFTEAFF
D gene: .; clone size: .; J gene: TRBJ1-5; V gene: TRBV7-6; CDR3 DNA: TGTGCCAGCAGCTTAGCAGGGAGGGATCAGCCCCAGCATTTT; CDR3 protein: CASSLAGRDQPQHF
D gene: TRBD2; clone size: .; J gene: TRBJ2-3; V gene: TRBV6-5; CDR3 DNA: TGTGCCAGCAGTTACTCTAGCGGGGCAAACACAGATACGCAGTATTTT; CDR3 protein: CASSYSSGANTDTQYF
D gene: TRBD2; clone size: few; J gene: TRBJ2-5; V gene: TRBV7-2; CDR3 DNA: TGTGCCAGCAGGGGACTAGCGGGAGCTGAAGAGACCCAGTACTTC; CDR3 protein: CASRGLAGAEETQYF
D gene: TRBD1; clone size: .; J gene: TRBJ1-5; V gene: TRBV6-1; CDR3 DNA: TGTGCCAGCAGTGTTCGGGACAGGAGCAATCAGCCCCAGCATTTT; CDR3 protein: CASSVRDRSNQPQHF